Following are 20 T cell receptor beta chains from one sample sequenced in a study of T cell responses to AZD1222 COVID-19 vaccine (dated by TCRdb to about 2021). Library construction relied on the immunoSEQ multiplex PCR assay. TCRdb holds this immuneACCESS table with in-frame rearrangements only. Some clones are missing; in checked studies, unresolved V genes explain under half, and the rest has no known cause. A total of more than 95,000 clones appear in this sample, approximately 91% of them only once. The ten largest clones add up to around a quarter of the sample. Taken with the paper, the label for time point translates to: baseline before first vaccination. The sequences come from peripheral blood, collected on day 0 of AZD1222 vaccination. These receptors were taken from an adult in good health.

The chain uses TRBV29-1 and TRBJ2-2, with 10 bases matching TRBD2. Germline lookup yields CDR1 SQVTM and CDR2 ANQGSEA. The J segment lost 4 bases and the V segment lost 2 bases, leaving 13 bases of the junction unmatched. This CDR3 comprises 18 residues. The CDR3 region is CSVEPLPAGGPGTGELFF. The CDR3 DNA reads as TGCAGCGTTGAACCCCTTCCAGCGGGGGGGCCTGGCACCGGGGAGCTGTTTTTT.

The V gene is TRBV7-2, the J gene TRBJ1-5; D remains ambiguous. This CDR3 region has 14 residues. Trimming shortened V by 2 bases and J by 2 bases, and 7 bases separated the two germline ends. Germline values: CDR1 SGHTA, CDR2 FQGNSA. The CDR3 bases are TGTGCCAGCAGCTTATCATCAGGCAATCAGCCCCAGCATTTT. Its protein is CASSLSSGNQPQHF. Looking up the rest from reference TRBV7-2 and TRBJ1-5 gives the full variable domain: GAGVSQSPSNKVTEKGKDVELRCDPISGHTALYWYRQSLGQGLEFLIYFQGNSAPDKSGLPSDRFSAERTGGSVSTLTIQRTQQEDSAVYLCASSLSSGNQPQHFGDGTRLSIL.

This rearrangement joins TRBV4-3 to TRBJ1-3; no reliable D call. V was trimmed by 4 bases and J by 3 bases, leaving 13 bases between them. The CDR3 totals 15 residues. Germline-derived CDR1 and CDR2 are LGHNA and YSLEER. The CDR3 region is CASSPTGGLGNTIYF. The CDR3 coding sequence is TGCGCCAGCAGCCCCACCGGTGGGCTTGGAAACACCATATATTTT.

The genes are TRBV12-3 or TRBV12-4 and TRBJ1-5; 8 bases fit TRBD1. J lost 7 bases, V lost 6 bases, and 5 bases had no gene match. The CDR3 runs to 13 residues. The CDR3 loop reads CASSRQGSQPQHF. The DNA for the CDR3 is TGTGCCAGCAGCCGACAGGGGAGCCAGCCCCAGCATTTT.

The chain couples TRBV5-1 to TRBJ2-7, with D possibly TRBD1 on 6 matching bases. Trimming left V 6 bases short and J 0 bases short, with 13 bases between. Germline V gives CDR1 SGHRS, CDR2 YFSETQ. This CDR3 has 14 residues. The CDR3: CASTRTAGSYEQYF. DNA of the CDR3: TGCGCCAGCACCCGGACAGCCGGCTCCTACGAGCAGTACTTC. The whole variable domain, remainder taken from reference TRBV5-1 and TRBJ2-7, is KAGVTQTPRYLIKTRGQQVTLSCSPISGHRSVSWYQQTPGQGLQFLFEYFSETQRNKGNFPGRFSGRQFSNSRSEMNVSTLELGDSALYLCASTRTAGSYEQYFGPGTRLTVT.

The rearrangement joins TRBV6-5 to TRBJ2-3; 7 nucleotides align to TRBD1. V lost 7 bases, J lost 2 bases, and 9 bases stayed unmatched. The germline CDR1 and CDR2 sequences are MNHEY and SVGAGI. CDR3 length: 15 residues. CDR3 in DNA: TGTGCCAGCACCCGAGGGACAGCTTTCACAGATACGCAGTATTTT. This sequence encodes CASTRGTAFTDTQYF.

This clone was observed once. This chain links TRBV9 with TRBJ2-4; 9 nucleotides align to TRBD1. This CDR3 contains 15 residues. From germline, CDR1 is SGDLS and CDR2 YYNGEE. J gave up 8 bases and V 1 base, and 7 bases lay outside the gene matches. This CDR3 is CASSVTGTGWDIQYF. In DNA form, the CDR3 reads TGTGCCAGCAGCGTAACAGGGACAGGGTGGGACATTCAGTACTTC.

About this clone: At the DNA level, this CDR3 is encoded by other sequences in the same sample as well. The V call is TRBV12-3 or TRBV12-4, the J call TRBJ1-1; D is ambiguous. The CDR3 contains 11 residues. V lost 2 bases and J 3 bases, leaving 1 base between the germline ends. CDR3 region: CASSLYTEAFF. The DNA of the CDR3 is TGTGCCAGCAGTTTATACACTGAAGCTTTCTTT.

The V and J genes are TRBV7-3 and TRBJ2-1, with unresolved D. The CDR3 extends over 14 amino acids. CDR1 and CDR2 from the germline V gene are SGHTA and FQGTGA. V lost 5 bases, J lost 2 bases, and 10 bases lay in between. The DNA of the CDR3 is TGTGCCAGCAGCCCTCCGGGTCCCTACAATGAGCAGTTCTTC. Residues: CASSPPGPYNEQFF.

The chain couples TRBV12-3 or TRBV12-4 to TRBJ1-2; D is ambiguous. This CDR3 spans 13 amino acids. V lost 2 bases, J lost 1 base, and 5 bases lay in between. The CDR3 is CASSLLDNYGYTF. The CDR3 coding sequence is TGTGCCAGCAGTTTACTTGATAACTATGGCTACACCTTC.

V and J are TRBV19 and TRBJ2-5, with D unresolved. CDR3 size: 12 residues. Germline V gives CDR1 LNHDA, CDR2 SQIVND (reference sequence). V dropped 8 bases and J dropped 5 bases, with 12 bases sitting between them. Written as DNA, the CDR3 is TGTGCCAGTTCCGGCGCCGGGGAGACCCAGTACTTC. This sequence encodes CASSGAGETQYF.

CDR3 amino acids: CASSDDPASGYYNEQFF. CDR3 in DNA: TGTGCCAGCAGTGACGATCCAGCTAGCGGGTATTACAATGAGCAGTTCTTC. V usage is TRBV6-4 and J usage is TRBJ2-1, with TRBD2 matching 8 bases. Germline CDR1 reads MRHNA; CDR2 reads SNTAGT. The V and J ends lost 2 bases and 4 bases, in that order; junction bases with no gene match: 10. This CDR3 is built from 17 residues.

The chain couples TRBV25-1 to TRBJ1-2; D remains ambiguous. Germline values: CDR1 MGHDK, CDR2 SYGVNS. Trimming took off 5 bases at V and 4 bases at J, with 11 bases between the two ends. This CDR3 comprises 13 residues. CDR3 DNA: TGTGCCAGCAGTCTCGCCTCATTCTATGGCTACACCTTC. Its translation is CASSLASFYGYTF.

The chain is built from TRBV20-1 and TRBJ2-1; D possibly corresponds to TRBD1 (6 bases). There are 11 residues in the CDR3. Germline-derived CDR1 and CDR2 are DFQATT and SNEGSKA (reference sequence). Trimming took off 5 bases at V and 5 bases at J, with 7 bases between the two ends. DNA for the CDR3: TGCAGTGCTGGGGACAACAATGAGCAGTTCTTC. It translates to CSAGDNNEQFF.

This chain uses TRBV5-5 with TRBJ1-1, with D uncertain. Germline CDR1 SGHKS, CDR2 YYEKEE (reference sequence). The CDR3 spans 14 residues. V was shortened by 1 base and J by 1 base, with 8 bases between the two germline ends. The CDR3 sequence: CASSLRVPNTEAFF. The CDR3 nucleotides are TGTGCCAGCAGCTTGAGGGTACCGAACACTGAAGCTTTCTTT.

The V gene is TRBV3-1 (or the pseudogene TRBV3-2), the J gene TRBJ1-1; D is unresolved. V lost 1 base and J lost 3, with 9 bases in between. The CDR3 is 14 residues long. In germline, CDR1 is LGHDT, CDR2 YNNKEL (reference sequence). CDR3 residues: CASSQVTYHTEAFF. The DNA for the CDR3 is TGTGCCAGCAGCCAAGTAACCTACCACACTGAAGCTTTCTTT.

The V and J genes are TRBV6-5 and TRBJ1-2, with a tentative D call TRBD1 (6 bases). Germline CDR1 and CDR2: MNHEY and SVGAGI. Trimming pared 2 bases from V and 10 bases from J, leaving 14 bases between. The CDR3 sequence is 13 residues long. CDR3 in amino acids: CASSYTGEGHYTF. Written as DNA, the CDR3 is TGTGCCAGCAGTTACACCGGGGAGGGACACTACACCTTC.

Here the CDR3 DNA reads TGTGCCAGCAGCCAAGGGACAGGGTATGGCTACACCTTC. Translating it yields CASSQGTGYGYTF. The chain recombines TRBV3-1 (or the pseudogene TRBV3-2) with TRBJ1-2; 8 nucleotides line up with TRBD1. Germline V lookup: CDR1 LGHDT, CDR2 YNNKEL (reference sequence). J was trimmed by 5 bases and V by 1 base; bases with no gene match: 0. CDR3 length equals 13 residues.

This rearrangement joins TRBV12-5 to TRBJ2-1, with 13 bases aligning to TRBD2. The CDR3 contains 16 residues. Germline loops: CDR1 LGHNT, CDR2 FRNRAP. J lost 3 bases, V lost 5 bases, and 4 bases had no gene match. For the CDR3, the DNA is TGTGCTAGTGGTCCCGGGACTAGCGGGATCTACAATGAGCAGTTCTTC. Translation: CASGPGTSGIYNEQFF.

V and J are TRBV4-1 and TRBJ2-1; 11 bases align to TRBD2. J lost 6 bases, V lost 0 bases, and 7 bases had no gene match. Germline V gene lookup returns CDR1 MGHRA and CDR2 YSYEKL. CDR3 length equals 17 residues. The CDR3 here is CASSQDLGLAGGNEQFF. The CDR3 DNA reads as TGCGCCAGCAGCCAAGATTTAGGGCTAGCGGGAGGCAATGAGCAGTTCTTC.